The TCR beta chain under discussion was sequenced for a study of T cells in Graves' hyperthyroidism and ophthalmopathy. Study-level background: Peripheral blood samples were taken at initial diagnosis, prior to any treatment.

Among the patients, aged 18 to 65, hyperthyroidism was newly diagnosed and had lasted under 2 months. The sample holds many counts of this clonotype. The TCR beta CDR3 regions underwent amplification using RNA transcripts as the source. The HTBI set primed first-round TCR CDR3 RT-PCR. TCRdb reanalysed the multiplex PCR reads using MiXCR and keeps one entry per CDR3 protein. Of 94,000 or so distinct CDR3 sequences listed, around 50% are singletons. The V gene lost 4 bases and the J gene lost 4 bases, with 4 bases spanning the gap. Germline loops: CDR1 DFQATT, CDR2 SNEGSKA (reference sequence). The CDR3 extends over 10 amino acids.

The sequenced sample was blood. J is TRBJ1-2 and V is TRBV20-1, with D hard to call. This clonotype originated in a woman aged 40 to 55 with Graves' hyperthyroidism. The CDR3 loop reads CSATSYGYTF. Written as DNA, the CDR3 is TGCAGTGCTACAAGCTATGGCTACACCTTC.